A selection of T cell receptor beta chains follows, all from one sample in a study of vaccination and CD4 T cells after COVID-19. No antigen has been identified for these receptors. MiXCR, run by TCRdb on the PCR reads, gives a single entry per CDR3 protein. The sample has 20,000 to 25,000 distinct CDR3 sequences; 30% to 45% are singletons. The sample in question was CD4+ T cells from blood, cultured in vitro, obtained before SARS-CoV-2 vaccination. These receptors originate from a human donor who had recovered from COVID-19. Both conserved end residues are part of each CDR3. A D gene is named only where the DNA matches it firmly. Only some rows state a clone size, as once, few, many or a class for expanded clones.

J gene: TRBJ2-7; D gene: .; V gene: TRBV11-1; clone size: .; CDR3 protein: CASSSLAGHREQYF; CDR3 DNA: TGTGCCAGCAGCTCGTTGGCAGGACACCGTGAGCAGTACTTC
J gene: TRBJ2-5; D gene: TRBD1; V gene: TRBV7-9; clone size: .; CDR3 protein: CASSSNRDSQETQYF; CDR3 DNA: TGTGCCAGCAGCTCAAATCGGGACAGCCAAGAGACCCAGTACTTC
J gene: TRBJ2-6; D gene: TRBD1; V gene: TRBV11-3; clone size: .; CDR3 protein: CASSYPGTGYSGANVLTF; CDR3 DNA: TGTGCCAGCAGCTACCCCGGGACAGGGTATTCTGGGGCCAACGTCCTGACTTTC
J gene: TRBJ1-1; D gene: TRBD1; V gene: TRBV20-1; clone size: medium-sized; CDR3 protein: CSAPGTGGIEAFF; CDR3 DNA: TGCAGTGCCCCCGGGACAGGGGGGATAGAAGCTTTCTTT
J gene: TRBJ1-1; D gene: .; V gene: TRBV7-6; clone size: .; CDR3 protein: CASSSGSEAVWTEAFF; CDR3 DNA: TGTGCCAGCAGCTCAGGAAGTGAGGCGGTGTGGACTGAAGCTTTCTTT
J gene: TRBJ1-1; D gene: TRBD1; V gene: TRBV7-2; clone size: .; CDR3 protein: CASSSTGVTEAFF; CDR3 DNA: TGTGCCAGCAGCTCTACAGGGGTAACTGAAGCTTTCTTT
J gene: TRBJ2-1; D gene: TRBD2; V gene: TRBV6-1; clone size: .; CDR3 protein: CVSSVSGSYNEQFF; CDR3 DNA: TGTGTCAGCAGTGTTAGCGGGAGTTACAATGAGCAGTTCTTC
J gene: TRBJ2-3; D gene: .; V gene: TRBV6-1; clone size: .; CDR3 protein: CASSEVSRTDTQYF; CDR3 DNA: TGTGCCAGCAGTGAAGTTTCACGGACAGATACGCAGTATTTT
J gene: TRBJ1-2; D gene: .; V gene: TRBV20-1; clone size: .; CDR3 protein: CSARQANARYGYTF; CDR3 DNA: TGCAGTGCTCGACAGGCAAACGCACGGTATGGCTACACCTTC
J gene: TRBJ2-3; D gene: TRBD2; V gene: TRBV7-2; clone size: few; CDR3 protein: CASSPRTSGGRGDTQYF; CDR3 DNA: TGTGCCAGCAGCCCTCGGACTAGCGGAGGAAGAGGAGATACGCAGTATTTT
J gene: TRBJ1-1; D gene: .; V gene: TRBV5-4; clone size: .; CDR3 protein: CASSVEQGNTEAFF; CDR3 DNA: TGTGCCAGCAGCGTTGAACAGGGAAACACTGAAGCTTTCTTT
J gene: TRBJ2-4; D gene: .; V gene: TRBV28; clone size: .; CDR3 protein: CASSQSTTGVRFNIQYF; CDR3 DNA: TGTGCCAGCAGCCAATCCACGACGGGGGTCCGTTTTAACATTCAGTACTTC
J gene: TRBJ1-1; D gene: TRBD1; V gene: TRBV6-2/TRBV6-3; clone size: .; CDR3 protein: CASSYGTFGTGATEAFF; CDR3 DNA: TGTGCCAGCAGTTATGGGACCTTCGGGACAGGGGCCACTGAAGCTTTCTTT
J gene: TRBJ2-3; D gene: TRBD2; V gene: TRBV20-1; clone size: .; CDR3 protein: CSASGGVRTQYF; CDR3 DNA: TGCAGTGCTAGCGGGGGGGTCCGCACGCAGTATTTT
J gene: TRBJ1-1; D gene: .; V gene: TRBV7-2; clone size: .; CDR3 protein: CASSLGQLNTEAFF; CDR3 DNA: TGTGCCAGCAGCTTAGGACAGCTGAACACTGAAGCTTTCTTT
J gene: TRBJ1-2; D gene: TRBD1; V gene: TRBV6-1; clone size: .; CDR3 protein: CASRKQGAGGYTF; CDR3 DNA: TGTGCCAGCAGAAAACAGGGGGCAGGAGGCTACACCTTC
J gene: TRBJ2-5; D gene: .; V gene: TRBV18; clone size: .; CDR3 protein: CASSLSRAETQYF; CDR3 DNA: TGTGCCAGCTCGCTCTCGCGGGCGGAGACCCAGTACTTC
J gene: TRBJ2-2; D gene: TRBD2; V gene: TRBV20-1; clone size: few; CDR3 protein: CSAIDIAGGNTGELFF; CDR3 DNA: TGCAGTGCTATCGACATAGCGGGAGGGAACACCGGGGAGCTGTTTTTT
J gene: TRBJ2-2; D gene: .; V gene: TRBV27; clone size: .; CDR3 protein: CASAPVLNTGELFF; CDR3 DNA: TGTGCCTCCGCCCCAGTTCTGAACACCGGGGAGCTGTTTTTT
J gene: TRBJ2-5; D gene: .; V gene: TRBV5-1; clone size: .; CDR3 protein: CASSLVPWETQYF; CDR3 DNA: TGCGCCAGCAGCTTGGTGCCTTGGGAGACCCAGTACTTC
J gene: TRBJ1-2; D gene: .; V gene: TRBV6-2/TRBV6-3; clone size: few; CDR3 protein: CASSLEGVNYGYTF; CDR3 DNA: TGTGCCAGCAGTTTGGAGGGGGTCAACTATGGCTACACCTTC
J gene: TRBJ1-2; D gene: .; V gene: TRBV15; clone size: .; CDR3 protein: CATSRDLQSHGYTF; CDR3 DNA: TGTGCCACCAGCAGAGATCTTCAGAGCCATGGCTACACCTTC
J gene: TRBJ1-2; D gene: .; V gene: TRBV7-9; clone size: .; CDR3 protein: CASSFPGAGNYGYTF; CDR3 DNA: TGTGCCAGCAGCTTTCCAGGGGCAGGAAACTATGGCTACACCTTC
J gene: TRBJ2-6; D gene: .; V gene: TRBV18; clone size: .; CDR3 protein: CASKSDSGANVLTF; CDR3 DNA: TGTGCCAGCAAGTCAGACTCTGGGGCCAACGTCCTGACTTTC
J gene: TRBJ2-4; D gene: TRBD1; V gene: TRBV19; clone size: .; CDR3 protein: CASSMGRGNHFAKNIQYF; CDR3 DNA: TGTGCCAGTAGTATGGGCAGGGGGAATCACTTTGCCAAAAACATTCAGTACTTC
J gene: TRBJ2-4; D gene: TRBD2; V gene: TRBV4-2; clone size: .; CDR3 protein: CASSQDSLAGELGF; CDR3 DNA: TGTGCCAGCAGCCAAGATTCCCTAGCGGGGGAACTTGGCTTC
J gene: TRBJ2-7; D gene: .; V gene: TRBV6-2/TRBV6-3; clone size: .; CDR3 protein: CASRESTHEQYF; CDR3 DNA: TGTGCCAGCAGGGAGTCAACCCACGAGCAGTACTTC
J gene: TRBJ1-1; D gene: .; V gene: TRBV5-6; clone size: medium-sized; CDR3 protein: CASSKSRAVVVEAFF; CDR3 DNA: TGTGCCAGCAGCAAAAGCAGGGCGGTGGTTGTTGAAGCTTTCTTT
J gene: TRBJ1-5; D gene: TRBD1; V gene: TRBV20-1; clone size: few; CDR3 protein: CSAARGQGDQPQHF; CDR3 DNA: TGCAGTGCAGCAAGGGGACAGGGGGACCAGCCCCAGCATTTT
J gene: TRBJ1-2; D gene: .; V gene: TRBV11-2; clone size: .; CDR3 protein: CASSSQGRGYTF; CDR3 DNA: TGTGCCAGCAGCTCGCAGGGTCGGGGCTACACCTTC
J gene: TRBJ2-7; D gene: .; V gene: TRBV7-9; clone size: .; CDR3 protein: CASSLTTGDEQYF; CDR3 DNA: TGTGCCAGCAGCTTAACAACGGGAGACGAGCAGTACTTC
J gene: TRBJ1-3; D gene: TRBD1; V gene: TRBV20-1; clone size: .; CDR3 protein: CSASLDRRSGNTIYF; CDR3 DNA: TGCAGTGCCTCCCTGGACAGGCGCTCTGGAAACACCATATATTTT
J gene: TRBJ1-2; D gene: .; V gene: TRBV7-8; clone size: .; CDR3 protein: CASSQRTGGGYTF; CDR3 DNA: TGTGCCAGCAGCCAGAGGACCGGTGGCGGCTACACCTTC
J gene: TRBJ1-2; D gene: .; V gene: TRBV6-5; clone size: .; CDR3 protein: CASSLSTYGYTF; CDR3 DNA: TGTGCCAGCAGTTTGAGCACCTATGGCTACACCTTC
J gene: TRBJ2-7; D gene: TRBD1; V gene: TRBV10-3; clone size: .; CDR3 protein: CAIRGQGYEQYF; CDR3 DNA: TGTGCCATCAGGGGACAGGGCTACGAGCAGTACTTC
J gene: TRBJ1-1; D gene: .; V gene: TRBV29-1; clone size: once; CDR3 protein: CSVVSGGNTEAFF; CDR3 DNA: TGCAGCGTTGTATCAGGAGGGAACACTGAAGCTTTCTTT
J gene: TRBJ1-5; D gene: .; V gene: TRBV7-9; clone size: few; CDR3 protein: CASSLYGEGSNQPQHF; CDR3 DNA: TGTGCCAGCAGCTTATATGGGGAAGGGAGCAATCAGCCCCAGCATTTT
J gene: TRBJ2-2; D gene: TRBD1; V gene: TRBV20-1; clone size: .; CDR3 protein: CSARDAGTGNTGELFF; CDR3 DNA: TGCAGTGCTAGAGATGCAGGGACAGGCAACACCGGGGAGCTGTTTTTT
J gene: TRBJ1-1; D gene: .; V gene: TRBV29-1; clone size: .; CDR3 protein: CSVQTNPLGNTEAFF; CDR3 DNA: TGCAGCGTCCAAACCAACCCACTGGGGAACACTGAAGCTTTCTTT
J gene: TRBJ2-5; D gene: TRBD2; V gene: TRBV7-2; clone size: .; CDR3 protein: CASTPRLAGGSEETQYF; CDR3 DNA: TGTGCCAGCACCCCCCGGCTAGCGGGAGGGAGTGAAGAGACCCAGTACTTC
J gene: TRBJ2-2; D gene: TRBD2; V gene: TRBV11-3; clone size: .; CDR3 protein: CASKSWLAGDTGELFF; CDR3 DNA: TGTGCCAGCAAGTCGTGGCTAGCGGGAGACACCGGGGAGCTGTTTTTT
J gene: TRBJ1-6; D gene: .; V gene: TRBV6-5; clone size: few; CDR3 protein: CASSYSEGGNSPLHF; CDR3 DNA: TGTGCCAGCAGTTACTCGGAGGGGGGTAATTCACCCCTCCACTTT
J gene: TRBJ2-7; D gene: TRBD1; V gene: TRBV6-2/TRBV6-3; clone size: .; CDR3 protein: CASSYTNWDRTTEQYF; CDR3 DNA: TGTGCCAGCAGTTACACCAATTGGGACAGGACCACCGAGCAGTACTTC
J gene: TRBJ2-2; D gene: TRBD1; V gene: TRBV6-2/TRBV6-3; clone size: .; CDR3 protein: CATLGDRVYSGELFF; CDR3 DNA: TGTGCCACCTTGGGGGACAGGGTGTACTCCGGGGAGCTGTTTTTT
J gene: TRBJ2-1; D gene: .; V gene: TRBV11-3; clone size: .; CDR3 protein: CASSLFAQRAYNEQFF; CDR3 DNA: TGTGCCAGCAGCTTATTCGCCCAGCGGGCCTACAATGAGCAGTTCTTC
J gene: TRBJ2-7; D gene: .; V gene: TRBV18; clone size: .; CDR3 protein: CASSIGGSSYEQYF; CDR3 DNA: TGTGCCAGCTCAATCGGAGGGAGCTCCTACGAGCAGTACTTC
J gene: TRBJ2-3; D gene: .; V gene: TRBV7-9; clone size: .; CDR3 protein: CASSIDTQYF; CDR3 DNA: TGCGCCAGCAGCATTGATACGCAGTATTTT
J gene: TRBJ2-1; D gene: TRBD2; V gene: TRBV12-3/TRBV12-4; clone size: .; CDR3 protein: CASSTQAGGLDEQFF; CDR3 DNA: TGTGCCAGCAGTACCCAAGCGGGGGGGCTGGATGAGCAGTTCTTC
J gene: TRBJ2-7; D gene: .; V gene: TRBV27; clone size: .; CDR3 protein: CASSLSFQGEQYF; CDR3 DNA: TGTGCCAGCAGTTTATCGTTTCAGGGCGAGCAGTACTTC